These T cell receptor beta chains were read from a single sample in a study of T cell responses to AZD1222 COVID-19 vaccine. The data were produced by immunoSEQ multiplex PCR, yet TCRdb's version contains in-frame clones alone and is incomplete. The table shows 100,000 to 150,000 clones, with about 91% occurring only once. This sample comprised peripheral blood, obtained on day 0 of AZD1222 vaccination. Receptors originate from an adult in good health. The CDR3 runs from the conserved cysteine through the conserved F or W. The D gene is left open where the match is weak. For some rows the clone size is stated as once, few or many, or as a class when expanded; others skip it.

cdr3_nt cdr3_aa j_call v_call d_call clone_size
TGTGCCAGCAGCTTTAATTCGGGAGGGGGCAATCAGCCCCAGCATTTT CASSFNSGGGNQPQHF TRBJ1-5 TRBV12-1 NA NA
TGTGCCAGCAGTGAGGCAGGGCACCAGCCCCAGCATTTT CASSEAGHQPQHF TRBJ1-5 TRBV2 NA NA
TGTGCCAGCAGACTGGCGTGGCGGGAGGGCCGGGACACAGATACGCAGTATTTT CASRLAWREGRDTDTQYF TRBJ2-3 TRBV2 TRBD2 NA
TGTGCCAGCAGCAGACTAGCGGGAGTCCCCGGGGAGCTGTTTTTT CASSRLAGVPGELFF TRBJ2-2 TRBV6-5 TRBD2 NA
TGTGCCAGCAGTTTAACAGGGCTAGATCCGAATTCACCCCTCCACTTT CASSLTGLDPNSPLHF TRBJ1-6 TRBV27 NA NA
TGTGCCAGCAGTCGCGGGAGGACGTCATACAATGAGCAGTTCTTC CASSRGRTSYNEQFF TRBJ2-1 TRBV11-3 TRBD2 NA
TGTGCCACCGCCGGGACAGGGGGGACCGGGGAGCTGTTTTTT CATAGTGGTGELFF TRBJ2-2 TRBV10-3 TRBD1 NA
TGCAGTGCTCCGAGTTACAATGAGCAGTTCTTC CSAPSYNEQFF TRBJ2-1 TRBV20-1 NA NA
TGTGCCAGTGGGCTTAGCCCTTCGGGCTACACCTTC CASGLSPSGYTF TRBJ1-2 TRBV6-5 NA NA
TGTGCCAGCTCGATCGCCAGGGGCACAGATACGCAGTATTTT CASSIARGTDTQYF TRBJ2-3 TRBV9 NA NA
TGTGCCAGCAGCCTCCGGGACAGGATCTATGGCTACACCTTC CASSLRDRIYGYTF TRBJ1-2 TRBV7-2 TRBD1 NA
TGCAGCGTTGATTCTGGCATTAGAATCTTC CSVDSGIRIF TRBJ2-1 TRBV29-1 NA NA
TGTGCCGGAACCGGACAGGGCGATTCCTACGAGCAGTACTTC CAGTGQGDSYEQYF TRBJ2-7 TRBV2 TRBD1 NA
TGTGCCAGCAGCTCAGAATTCGGGAGCTCCTATAATTCACCCCTCCACTTT CASSSEFGSSYNSPLHF TRBJ1-6 TRBV7-8 NA NA
TGCGCCAGCACCCTGTCGGGGGATGGGACCTACGAGCAGTACTTC CASTLSGDGTYEQYF TRBJ2-7 TRBV5-1 NA NA
TGTGCCAGCAGCTTAGGAGGGGGCAGTCAGCCCCAGCATTTT CASSLGGGSQPQHF TRBJ1-5 TRBV7-9 TRBD1 NA
TGTGCCACCAGCAGAGATCCCGACTCCTACGAGCAGTACTTC CATSRDPDSYEQYF TRBJ2-7 TRBV15 NA few
TGTGCCAGCAGCGTAGTGTCTAGCGGGAACGCCTACGAGCAGTACTTC CASSVVSSGNAYEQYF TRBJ2-7 TRBV9 TRBD2 NA
TGTGCCAGCAGCCACTTCGACAGGTTCAATGAAAAACTGTTTTTT CASSHFDRFNEKLFF TRBJ1-4 TRBV14 NA NA
TGTGCCAGCAGCTCTGGACCCGCGAACACCGGGGAGCTGTTTTTT CASSSGPANTGELFF TRBJ2-2 TRBV11-3 NA NA
TGTGCCTGGAGCGTGGGAGCCCTCTACGAGCAGTACTTC CAWSVGALYEQYF TRBJ2-7 TRBV30 NA NA
TGTGCCAGCAGCTTGGCCTTGACTAGCGGGACAGATACGCAGTATTTT CASSLALTSGTDTQYF TRBJ2-3 TRBV5-6 TRBD2 NA
TGTGCCACATACGACAGGGAATTTGGCGAGCAGTACTTC CATYDREFGEQYF TRBJ2-7 TRBV5-4 TRBD1 NA
TGTGCCAGCAGCTTGTTGGGTAGCGACGAGCAGTACTTC CASSLLGSDEQYF TRBJ2-7 TRBV5-6 NA NA